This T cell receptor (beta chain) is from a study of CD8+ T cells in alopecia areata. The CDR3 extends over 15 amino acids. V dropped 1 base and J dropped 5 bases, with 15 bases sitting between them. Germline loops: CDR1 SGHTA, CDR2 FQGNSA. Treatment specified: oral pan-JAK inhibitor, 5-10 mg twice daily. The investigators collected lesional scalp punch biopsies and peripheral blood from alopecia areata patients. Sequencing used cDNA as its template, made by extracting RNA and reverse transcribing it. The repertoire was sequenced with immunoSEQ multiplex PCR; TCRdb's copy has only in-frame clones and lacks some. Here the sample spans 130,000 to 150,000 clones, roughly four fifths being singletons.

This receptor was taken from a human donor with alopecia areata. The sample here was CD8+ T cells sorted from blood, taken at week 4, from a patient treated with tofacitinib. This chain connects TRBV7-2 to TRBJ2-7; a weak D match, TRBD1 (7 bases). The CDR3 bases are TGTGCCAGCAGCTTAGTCCGGCAGGGGGGCAACGAGCAGTACTTC. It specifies CASSLVRQGGNEQYF.